The 2 T cell receptor beta chains presented below share a single source sample, sequenced in a study of T-cell reconstitution after alpha-beta-depleted transplantation in children. Researchers prepared the TCRbeta library using unique molecular identifiers, the study reports. TCRdb passed the PCR reads through MiXCR, listing each CDR3 protein once. Of some 110,000 distinct CDR3 sequences detected, about 9.3% appear once; the ten largest clones hold less than 40%. Sequenced material: PBMCs, taken before TCRalphabeta/CD19-depleted stem cell transplant. Receptors originate from a boy aged 2 to 10 with acute lymphoblastic leukemia, due to receive a stem cell transplant.

There are a few counts of this clonotype. J is TRBJ2-7 and V is TRBV11-2, with 10 bases identical to TRBD2. The CDR3 runs to 18 residues. V was pared by 0 bases and J by 3 bases, with 11 bases of the junction left unmatched. The germline V gene has CDR1 SGHAT and CDR2 FQNNGV. CDR3 DNA sequence: TGTGCCAGCAGCTTAGAGGGTGGGGGACTAGCGATAAACTACGAGCAGTACTTC. It translates to CASSLEGGGLAINYEQYF.

This clonotype was counted at least ten times. The chain links TRBV7-9 to TRBJ2-7; D is uncertain. Germline V CDR1 and CDR2: SEHNR, FQNEAQ (reference sequence). Between the trimmed V and J ends, which lost 1 base and 2 bases, there was a span of 12 bases. This CDR3 has 15 residues. The CDR3 spells CASSLGSTGTYEQYF. The CDR3 DNA follows: TGTGCCAGCAGCTTAGGGTCGACGGGTACCTACGAGCAGTACTTC.